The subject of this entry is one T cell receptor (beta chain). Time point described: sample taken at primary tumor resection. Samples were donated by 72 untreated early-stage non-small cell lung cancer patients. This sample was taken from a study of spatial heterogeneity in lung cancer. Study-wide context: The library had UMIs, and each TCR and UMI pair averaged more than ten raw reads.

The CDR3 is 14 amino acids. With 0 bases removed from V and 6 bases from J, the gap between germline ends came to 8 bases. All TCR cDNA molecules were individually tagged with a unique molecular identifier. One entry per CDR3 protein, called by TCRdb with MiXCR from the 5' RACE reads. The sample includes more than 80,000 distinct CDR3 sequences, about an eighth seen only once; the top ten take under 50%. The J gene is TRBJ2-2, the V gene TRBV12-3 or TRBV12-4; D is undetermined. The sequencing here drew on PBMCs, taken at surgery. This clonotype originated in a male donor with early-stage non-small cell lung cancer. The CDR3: CASSLALGAGELFF. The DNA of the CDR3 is TGTGCCAGCAGTTTAGCGCTTGGCGCCGGGGAGCTGTTTTTT.